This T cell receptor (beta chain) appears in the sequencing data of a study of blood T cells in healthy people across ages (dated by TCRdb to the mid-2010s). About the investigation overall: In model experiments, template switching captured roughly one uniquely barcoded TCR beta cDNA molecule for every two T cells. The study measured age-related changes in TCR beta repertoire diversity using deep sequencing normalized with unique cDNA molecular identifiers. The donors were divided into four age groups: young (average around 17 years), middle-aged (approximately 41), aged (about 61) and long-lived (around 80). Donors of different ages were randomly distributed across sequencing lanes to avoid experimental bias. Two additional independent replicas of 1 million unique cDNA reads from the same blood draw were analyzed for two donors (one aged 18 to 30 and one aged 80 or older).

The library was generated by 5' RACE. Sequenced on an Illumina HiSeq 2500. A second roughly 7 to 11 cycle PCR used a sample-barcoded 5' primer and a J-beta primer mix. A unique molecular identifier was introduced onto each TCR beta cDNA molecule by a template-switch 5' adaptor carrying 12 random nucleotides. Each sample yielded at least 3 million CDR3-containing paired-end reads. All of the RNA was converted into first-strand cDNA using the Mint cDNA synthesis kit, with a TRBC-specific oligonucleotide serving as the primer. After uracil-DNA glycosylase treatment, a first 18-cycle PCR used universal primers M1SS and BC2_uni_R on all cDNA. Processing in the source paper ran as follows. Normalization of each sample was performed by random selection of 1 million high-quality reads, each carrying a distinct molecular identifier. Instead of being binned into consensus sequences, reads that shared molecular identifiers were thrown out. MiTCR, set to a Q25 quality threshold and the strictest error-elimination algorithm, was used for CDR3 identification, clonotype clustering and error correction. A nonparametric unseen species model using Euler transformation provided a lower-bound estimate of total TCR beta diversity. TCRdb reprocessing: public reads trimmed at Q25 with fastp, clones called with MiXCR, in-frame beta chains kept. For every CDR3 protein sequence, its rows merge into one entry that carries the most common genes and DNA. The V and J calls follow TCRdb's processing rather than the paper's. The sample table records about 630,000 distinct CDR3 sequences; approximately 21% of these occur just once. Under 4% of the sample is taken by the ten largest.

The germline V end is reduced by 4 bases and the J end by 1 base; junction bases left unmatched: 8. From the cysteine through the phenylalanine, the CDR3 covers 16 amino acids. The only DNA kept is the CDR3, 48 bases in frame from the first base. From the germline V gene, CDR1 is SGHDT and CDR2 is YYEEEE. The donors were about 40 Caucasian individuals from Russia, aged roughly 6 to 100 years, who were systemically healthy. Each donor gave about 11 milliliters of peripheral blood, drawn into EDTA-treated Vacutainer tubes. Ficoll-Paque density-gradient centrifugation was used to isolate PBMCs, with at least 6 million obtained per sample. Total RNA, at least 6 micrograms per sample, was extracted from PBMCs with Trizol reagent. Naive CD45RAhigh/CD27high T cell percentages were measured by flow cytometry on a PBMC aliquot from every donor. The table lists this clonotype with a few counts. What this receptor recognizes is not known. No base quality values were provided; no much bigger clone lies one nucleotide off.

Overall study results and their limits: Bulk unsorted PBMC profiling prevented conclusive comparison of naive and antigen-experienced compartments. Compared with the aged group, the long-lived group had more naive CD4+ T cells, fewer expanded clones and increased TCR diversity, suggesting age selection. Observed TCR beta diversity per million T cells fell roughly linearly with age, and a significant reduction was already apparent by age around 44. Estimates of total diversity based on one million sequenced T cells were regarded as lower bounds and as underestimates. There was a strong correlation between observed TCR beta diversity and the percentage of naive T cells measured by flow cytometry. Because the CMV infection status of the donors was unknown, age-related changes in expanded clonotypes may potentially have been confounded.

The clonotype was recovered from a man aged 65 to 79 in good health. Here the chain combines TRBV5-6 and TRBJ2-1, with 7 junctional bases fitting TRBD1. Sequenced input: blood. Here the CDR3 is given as CASSTSGGRSYNEQFF. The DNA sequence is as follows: TGTGCCAGCAGCACGTCAGGGGGTAGATCCTACAATGAGCAGTTCTTC.